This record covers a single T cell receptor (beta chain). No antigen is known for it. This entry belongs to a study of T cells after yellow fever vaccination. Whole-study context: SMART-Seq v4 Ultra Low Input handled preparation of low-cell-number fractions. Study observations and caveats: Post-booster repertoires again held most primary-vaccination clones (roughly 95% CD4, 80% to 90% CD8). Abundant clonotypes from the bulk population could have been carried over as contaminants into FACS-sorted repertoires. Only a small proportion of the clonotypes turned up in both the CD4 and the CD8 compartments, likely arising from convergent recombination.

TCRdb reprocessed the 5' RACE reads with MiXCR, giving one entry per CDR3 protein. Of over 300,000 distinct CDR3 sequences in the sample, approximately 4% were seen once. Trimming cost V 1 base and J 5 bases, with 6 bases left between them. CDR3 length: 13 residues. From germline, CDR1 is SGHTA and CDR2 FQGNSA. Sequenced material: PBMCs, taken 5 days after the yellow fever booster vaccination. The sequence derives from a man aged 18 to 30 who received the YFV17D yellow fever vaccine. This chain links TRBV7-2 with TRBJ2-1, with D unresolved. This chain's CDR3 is CASSLERNNEQFF. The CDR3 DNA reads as TGTGCCAGCAGCTTAGAGAGGAACAATGAGCAGTTCTTC.